The 3 T cell receptor beta chains in this list originate from one sample, sequenced in a study of blood T cell repertoires in COVID-19. This table comes from immunoSEQ multiplex PCR, and its TCRdb copy is limited to in-frame clones, with some not included. The sample carries approximately 41,000 clones, about 85% recorded once. The sample was peripheral blood. These TCRs come from an elderly woman with acute or convalescent COVID-19.

V usage is TRBV9 and J usage is TRBJ2-3; D is possibly TRBD2 (7 bases). The CDR3 consists of 16 residues. V gave up 0 bases and J gave up 4 bases, with 15 bases separating them. Germline lookup yields CDR1 SGDLS and CDR2 YYNGEE. The CDR3 here is CASSVGPGGVPDTQYF. CDR3 DNA: TGTGCCAGCAGCGTAGGTCCGGGGGGCGTCCCAGATACGCAGTATTTT.

V gene TRBV5-1 combines with J gene TRBJ1-3, with D possibly matching TRBD1 (5 bases). This CDR3 is built from 16 residues. The V end lost 2 bases, the J end lost 0 bases, and 12 bases lay between the germline ends. The germline gives CDR1 SGHRS, CDR2 YFSETQ. CDR3 residues: CASSLTGQSSGNTIYF. The CDR3, as DNA: TGCGCCAGCAGCTTAACAGGCCAAAGCTCTGGAAACACCATATATTTT. Full variable domain (rest looked up from reference TRBV5-1 and TRBJ1-3): KAGVTQTPRYLIKTRGQQVTLSCSPISGHRSVSWYQQTPGQGLQFLFEYFSETQRNKGNFPGRFSGRQFSNSRSEMNVSTLELGDSALYLCASSLTGQSSGNTIYFGEGSWLTVV.

In this sample, this clone turned up a few times. V and J are TRBV5-1 and TRBJ1-2; 7 positions agree with TRBD1. Germline V gene lookup returns CDR1 SGHRS and CDR2 YFSETQ. CDR3 length: 13 amino acids. Germline trimming cut 0 bases from V and 10 bases from J; bases unmatched to any gene: 6. The CDR3: CASSLEGARDYTF. The CDR3 DNA reads as TGCGCCAGCAGCTTGGAGGGGGCTAGAGACTACACCTTC.